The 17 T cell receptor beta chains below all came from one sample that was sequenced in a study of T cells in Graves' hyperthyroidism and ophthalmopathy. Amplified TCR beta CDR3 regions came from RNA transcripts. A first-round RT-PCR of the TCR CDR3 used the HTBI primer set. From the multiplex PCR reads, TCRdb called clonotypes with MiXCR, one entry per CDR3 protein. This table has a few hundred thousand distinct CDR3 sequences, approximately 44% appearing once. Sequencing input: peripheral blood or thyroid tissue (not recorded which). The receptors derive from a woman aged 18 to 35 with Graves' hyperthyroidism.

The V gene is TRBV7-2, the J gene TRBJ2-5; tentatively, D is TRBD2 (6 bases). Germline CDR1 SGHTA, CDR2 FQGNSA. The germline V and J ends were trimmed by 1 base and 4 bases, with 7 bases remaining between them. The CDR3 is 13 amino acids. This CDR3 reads CASSLVGLETQYF. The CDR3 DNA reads TGTGCCAGCAGCTTAGTGGGACTAGAGACCCAGTACTTC.

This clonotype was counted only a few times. DNA of the CDR3: TGTGCCAGCAGCCAAGAACGTCTAGCGGGAAGATACTACGAGCAGTACTTC. Protein product: CASSQERLAGRYYEQYF. The chain carries TRBV3-1 and TRBJ2-7; 9 bases are shared with TRBD2. Trimming took 0 bases from V and 3 from J; bases not matched to a gene: 9. CDR3 size: 17 residues. The germline V gene encodes CDR1 LGHDT and CDR2 YNNKEL (reference sequence).

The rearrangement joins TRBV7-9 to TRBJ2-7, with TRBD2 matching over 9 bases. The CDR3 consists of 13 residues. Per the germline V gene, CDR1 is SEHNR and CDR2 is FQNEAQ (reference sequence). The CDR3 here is CARVRRGGLEQYF. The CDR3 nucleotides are TGTGCTAGAGTTAGGCGGGGGGGTCTCGAGCAGTACTTC.

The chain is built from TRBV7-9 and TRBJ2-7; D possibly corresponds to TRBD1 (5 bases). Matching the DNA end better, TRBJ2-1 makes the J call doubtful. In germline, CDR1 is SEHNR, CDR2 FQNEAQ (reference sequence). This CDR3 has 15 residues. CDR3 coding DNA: TGTGCCAGCAGCTCTGACGCGCTGGTCAGGGATGAGCAGTTCTTC. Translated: CASSSDALVRDEQFF.

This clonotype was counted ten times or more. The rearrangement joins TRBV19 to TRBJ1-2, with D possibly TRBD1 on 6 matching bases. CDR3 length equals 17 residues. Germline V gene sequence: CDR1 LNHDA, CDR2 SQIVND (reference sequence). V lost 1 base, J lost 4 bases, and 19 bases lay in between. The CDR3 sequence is CASSIGTGWTESYGYTF. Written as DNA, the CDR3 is TGTGCCAGTAGTATAGGTACAGGGTGGACCGAAAGCTATGGCTACACCTTC. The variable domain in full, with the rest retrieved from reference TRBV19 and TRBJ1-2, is DGGITQSPKYLFRKEGQNVTLSCEQNLNHDAMYWYRQDPGQGLRLIYYSQIVNDFQKGDIAEGYSVSREKKESFPLTVTSAQKNPTAFYLCASSIGTGWTESYGYTFGSGTRLTVV.

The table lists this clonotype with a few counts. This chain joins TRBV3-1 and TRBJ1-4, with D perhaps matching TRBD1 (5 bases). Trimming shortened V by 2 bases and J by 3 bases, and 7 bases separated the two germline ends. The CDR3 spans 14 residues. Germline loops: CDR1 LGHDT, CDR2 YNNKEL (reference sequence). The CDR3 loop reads CASSQRQPNEKLFF. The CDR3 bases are TGTGCCAGCAGCCAAAGACAGCCTAATGAAAAACTGTTTTTT.

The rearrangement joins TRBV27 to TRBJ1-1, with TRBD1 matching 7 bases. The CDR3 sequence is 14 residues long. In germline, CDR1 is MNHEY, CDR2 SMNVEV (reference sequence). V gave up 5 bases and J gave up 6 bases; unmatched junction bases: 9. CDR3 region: CASSPFEGASEAFF. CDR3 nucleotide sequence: TGTGCCAGCAGTCCCTTCGAGGGGGCATCTGAAGCTTTCTTT.

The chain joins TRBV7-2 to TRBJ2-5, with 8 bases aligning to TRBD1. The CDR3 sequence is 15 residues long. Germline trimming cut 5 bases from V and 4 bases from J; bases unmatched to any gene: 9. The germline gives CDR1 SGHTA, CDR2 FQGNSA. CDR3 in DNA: TGTGCCAGCAGCCAGGGGGCATGGTCGGGAGAGACCCAGTACTTC. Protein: CASSQGAWSGETQYF.

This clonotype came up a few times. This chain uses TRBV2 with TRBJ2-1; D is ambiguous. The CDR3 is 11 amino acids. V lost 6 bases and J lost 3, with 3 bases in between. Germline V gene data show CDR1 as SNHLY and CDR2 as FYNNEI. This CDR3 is CASRLYNEQFF. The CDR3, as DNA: TGTGCCAGCAGGCTCTACAATGAGCAGTTCTTC.

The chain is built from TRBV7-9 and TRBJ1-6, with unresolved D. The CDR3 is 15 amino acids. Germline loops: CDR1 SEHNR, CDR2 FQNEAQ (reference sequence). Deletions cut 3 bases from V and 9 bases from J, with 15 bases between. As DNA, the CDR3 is TGTGCCAGCAGCTTGGTAGGGCCGTCGAGTTCACCCCTCCACTTT. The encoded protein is CASSLVGPSSSPLHF.

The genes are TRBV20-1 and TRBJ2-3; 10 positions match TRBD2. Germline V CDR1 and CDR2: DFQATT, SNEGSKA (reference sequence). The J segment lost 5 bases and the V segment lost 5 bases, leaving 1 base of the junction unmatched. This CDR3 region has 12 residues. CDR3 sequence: CSALAGVDTQYF. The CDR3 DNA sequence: TGCAGTGCTCTAGCGGGAGTAGATACGCAGTATTTT.

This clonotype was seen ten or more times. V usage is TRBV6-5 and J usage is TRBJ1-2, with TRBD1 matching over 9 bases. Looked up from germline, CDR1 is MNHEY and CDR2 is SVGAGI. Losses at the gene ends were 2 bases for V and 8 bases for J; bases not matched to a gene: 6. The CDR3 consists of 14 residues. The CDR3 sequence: CASSYLQGAKGYTF. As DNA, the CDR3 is TGTGCCAGCAGTTACCTACAGGGGGCCAAAGGCTACACCTTC.

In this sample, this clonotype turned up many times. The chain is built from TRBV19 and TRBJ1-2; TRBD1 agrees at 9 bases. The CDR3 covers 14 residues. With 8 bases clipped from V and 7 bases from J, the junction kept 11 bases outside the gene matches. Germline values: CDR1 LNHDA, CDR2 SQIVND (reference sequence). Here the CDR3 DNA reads TGTGCCAGTGTCAAGGACAGGGGAAAAGGTGGCTACACCTTC. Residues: CASVKDRGKGGYTF.

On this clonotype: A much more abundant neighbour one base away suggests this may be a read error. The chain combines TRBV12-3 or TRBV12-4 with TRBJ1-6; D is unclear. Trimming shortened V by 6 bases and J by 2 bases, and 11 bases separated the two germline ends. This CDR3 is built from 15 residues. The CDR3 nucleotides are TGTGCCAGCAGAACTAGGAGCCCCTATAATTCACCCCTCCACTTT. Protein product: CASRTRSPYNSPLHF.

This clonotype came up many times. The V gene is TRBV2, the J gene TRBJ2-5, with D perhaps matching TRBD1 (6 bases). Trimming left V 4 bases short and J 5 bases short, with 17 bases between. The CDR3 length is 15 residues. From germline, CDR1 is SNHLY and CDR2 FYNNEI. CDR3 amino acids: CASSVPGQPLETQYF. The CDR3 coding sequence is TGTGCCAGCAGTGTTCCCGGACAGCCGCTGGAGACCCAGTACTTC.

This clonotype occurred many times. The CDR3 DNA reads TGTGCCAGCAGCCACACCGAGAGCTCCTACAATGAGCAGTTCTTC. Its protein is CASSHTESSYNEQFF. The V and J genes are TRBV4-2 and TRBJ2-1; D call uncertain. The CDR3 consists of 15 residues. The germline V and J ends were trimmed by 3 bases and 0 bases, with 9 bases remaining between them. Germline V gene sequence: CDR1 LGHNA, CDR2 YNFKEQ.

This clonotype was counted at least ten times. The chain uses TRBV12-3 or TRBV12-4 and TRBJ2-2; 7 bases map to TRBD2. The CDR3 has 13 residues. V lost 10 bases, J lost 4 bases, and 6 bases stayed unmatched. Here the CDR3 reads CATGGSLTGELFF. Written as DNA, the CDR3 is TGTGCCACGGGGGGTAGCCTCACCGGGGAGCTGTTTTTT.